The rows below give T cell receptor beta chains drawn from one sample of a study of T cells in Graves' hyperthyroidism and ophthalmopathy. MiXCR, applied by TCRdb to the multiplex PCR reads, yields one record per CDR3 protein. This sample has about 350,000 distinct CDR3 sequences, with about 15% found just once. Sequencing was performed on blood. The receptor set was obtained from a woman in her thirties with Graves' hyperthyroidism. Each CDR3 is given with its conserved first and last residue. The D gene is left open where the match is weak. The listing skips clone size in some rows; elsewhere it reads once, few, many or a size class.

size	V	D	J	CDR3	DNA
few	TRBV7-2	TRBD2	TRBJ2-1	CASGRAPHNEQFF	TGTGCCAGCGGGAGGGCGCCCCACAATGAGCAGTTCTTC
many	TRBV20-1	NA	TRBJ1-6	CSAENNSPLHF	TGCAGTGCCGAAAATAATTCACCCCTCCACTTT
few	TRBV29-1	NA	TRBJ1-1	CSATTGSTEAFF	TGCAGCGCAACGACAGGTTCGACTGAAGCTTTCTTT
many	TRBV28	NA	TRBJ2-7	CASTAESSYEQYF	TGTGCCAGCACTGCCGAGAGCTCCTACGAGCAGTACTTC
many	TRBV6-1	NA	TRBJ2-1	CASSEGHNEQFF	TGTGCCAGCAGTGAAGGTCACAATGAGCAGTTCTTC
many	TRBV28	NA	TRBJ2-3	CASSPTVASPSTDTQYF	TGTGCCAGCAGCCCCACTGTAGCGTCCCCTAGCACAGATACGCAGTATTTT
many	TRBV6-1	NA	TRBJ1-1	CASSESPRDLNTEAFF	TGTGCCAGCAGTGAATCCCCTAGGGACCTGAACACTGAAGCTTTCTTT
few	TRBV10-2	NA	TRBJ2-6	CASSGDWRGGANVLTF	TGCGCCAGCAGCGGGGACTGGAGAGGCGGGGCCAACGTCCTGACTTTC
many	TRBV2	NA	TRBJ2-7	CASSEALQEQYF	TGTGCCAGCAGTGAAGCGCTTCAGGAGCAGTACTTC
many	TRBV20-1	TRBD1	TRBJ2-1	CSARDSDRGNNEQFF	TGCAGTGCTAGAGATTCCGACAGGGGAAACAATGAGCAGTTCTTC
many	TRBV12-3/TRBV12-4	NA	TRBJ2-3	CASVGESDTQYF	TGTGCCAGCGTAGGTGAATCTGATACGCAGTATTTT
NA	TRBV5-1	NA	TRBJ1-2	CASSPSLTGSNGYTF	TGCGCCAGCAGCCCCTCCCTCACAGGGTCGAATGGCTACACCTTC
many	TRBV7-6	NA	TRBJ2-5	CASSPGRQKETQYF	TGTGCCAGCAGCCCTGGACGGCAGAAAGAGACCCAGTACTTC
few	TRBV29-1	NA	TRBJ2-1	CSARGGNSNEQFF	TGCAGCGCCCGAGGGGGAAATTCCAATGAGCAGTTCTTC
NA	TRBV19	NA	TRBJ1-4	CASSHREKLFF	TGTGCCAGTAGCCATCGGGAAAAACTGTTTTTT
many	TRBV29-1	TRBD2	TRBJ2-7	CSVVAGGPPYEQYF	TGCAGCGTGGTAGCGGGAGGGCCCCCCTACGAGCAGTACTTC
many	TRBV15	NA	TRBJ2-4	CATSKAGDIQYF	TGTGCCACCAGCAAAGCTGGGGACATTCAGTACTTC
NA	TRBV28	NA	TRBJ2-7	CASRKTAVPEQYF	TGTGCCAGCCGTAAGACAGCCGTACCCGAGCAGTACTTC
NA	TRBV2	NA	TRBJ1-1	CATSASLPISDTEAFF	TGTGCCACCTCGGCGTCTCTCCCGATTTCGGACACTGAAGCTTTCTTT
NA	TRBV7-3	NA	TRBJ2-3	CASSPTGSWRDTQYF	TGTGCCAGCAGCCCTACGGGTAGTTGGAGAGATACGCAGTATTTT
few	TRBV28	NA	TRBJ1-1	CASTPIRGGLNTEAFF	TGTGCCAGCACCCCTATTCGGGGGGGGTTGAACACTGAAGCTTTCTTT
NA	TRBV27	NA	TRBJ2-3	CASSFYKGPSDTQYF	TGTGCCAGCAGTTTTTATAAAGGGCCATCAGATACGCAGTATTTT
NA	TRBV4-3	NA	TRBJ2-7	CASSPNFYEQYF	TGCGCCAGCAGCCCAAACTTCTACGAGCAGTACTTC
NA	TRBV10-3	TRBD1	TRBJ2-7	CAISGQDRGIDEQYF	TGTGCCATCAGTGGTCAGGACAGGGGGATAGACGAGCAGTACTTC
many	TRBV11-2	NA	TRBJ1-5	CASSSRSSSVRGVDQPQHF	TGTGCCAGCAGCTCCAGGAGTAGTAGTGTCAGGGGCGTGGATCAGCCCCAGCATTTT
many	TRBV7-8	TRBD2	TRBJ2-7	CASSSSGGEQYF	TGTGCCAGCAGCTCATCGGGGGGTGAGCAGTACTTC
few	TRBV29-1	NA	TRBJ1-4	CSAAQDLEKLFF	TGCAGTGCTGCACAGGACCTCGAAAAACTGTTTTTT
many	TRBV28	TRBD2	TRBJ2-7	CAIGLAGSTYEQYF	TGTGCCATCGGTCTAGCGGGCAGTACCTACGAGCAGTACTTC
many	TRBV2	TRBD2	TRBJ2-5	CASMEGTSDETQYF	TGTGCCAGCATGGAGGGGACTAGTGATGAGACCCAGTACTTC
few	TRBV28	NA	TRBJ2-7	CASSLGGALSYEQYF	TGTGCCAGCAGTTTGGGTGGGGCCCTCTCCTACGAGCAGTACTTC
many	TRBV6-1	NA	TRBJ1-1	CASSSRGVHTEAFF	TGTGCCAGCAGTTCTAGGGGGGTGCACACTGAAGCTTTCTTT
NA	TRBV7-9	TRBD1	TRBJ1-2	CAGSLSRPNTLGGRTGGANYGYTF	TGTGCCGGCAGCTTATCGAGGCCGAACACCCTCGGTGGTAGGACAGGGGGAGCTAACTATGGCTACACCTTC
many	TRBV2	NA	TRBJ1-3	CASKAGESGNTIYF	TGTGCCAGCAAGGCAGGAGAGTCGGGAAACACCATATATTTT
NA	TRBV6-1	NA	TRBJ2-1	CASRKGAGEQFF	TGTGCCAGCAGGAAAGGGGCGGGGGAGCAGTTCTTC
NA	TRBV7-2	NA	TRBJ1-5	CASSLGGPQPQHF	TGTGCCAGCAGCTTAGGGGGGCCTCAGCCCCAGCATTTT
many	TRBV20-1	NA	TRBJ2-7	CSARSSALSYEQYF	TGCAGTGCTAGGTCGAGTGCCCTTTCCTACGAGCAGTACTTC
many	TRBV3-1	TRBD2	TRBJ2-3	CASSPKRAGGDTQYF	TGTGCCAGCAGCCCCAAGCGGGCCGGGGGGGATACGCAGTATTTT
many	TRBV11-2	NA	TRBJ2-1	CASSLRTAISHEQFF	TGTGCCAGCAGCTTGAGGACAGCCATATCTCATGAGCAGTTCTTC
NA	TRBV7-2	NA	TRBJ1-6	CASSLSRSYNSPLHF	TGTGCCAGCAGCTTATCTCGATCCTATAATTCACCCCTCCACTTT
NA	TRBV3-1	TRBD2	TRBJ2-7	CASSPRGGRENHYEQYF	TGTGCCAGCAGCCCCCGGGGGGGGCGGGAGAATCACTACGAGCAGTACTTC
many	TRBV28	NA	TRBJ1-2	CASIIHPGWRDYTF	TGTGCCAGCATAATCCACCCGGGTTGGAGAGACTACACCTTC